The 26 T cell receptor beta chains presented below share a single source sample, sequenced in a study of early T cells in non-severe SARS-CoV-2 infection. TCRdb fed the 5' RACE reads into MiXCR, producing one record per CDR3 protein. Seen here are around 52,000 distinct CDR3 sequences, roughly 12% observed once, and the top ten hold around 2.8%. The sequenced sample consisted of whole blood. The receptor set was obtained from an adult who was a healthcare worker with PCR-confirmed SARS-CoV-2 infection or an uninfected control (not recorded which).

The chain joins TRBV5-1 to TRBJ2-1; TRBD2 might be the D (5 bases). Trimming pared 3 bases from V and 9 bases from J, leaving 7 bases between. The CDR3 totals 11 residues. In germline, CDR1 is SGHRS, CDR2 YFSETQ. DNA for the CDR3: TGCGCCAGCAGCTCCGAGGGTGAGCAGTTCTTC. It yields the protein CASSSEGEQFF.

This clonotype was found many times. CDR3 sequence (DNA): TGTGCCAGCAGTGAACCGGTGGGCTACACCTTC. Residues: CASSEPVGYTF. This sequence joins TRBV2 and TRBJ1-2; D is undetermined. Per germline, CDR1 SNHLY and CDR2 FYNNEI. The CDR3 runs 11 residues. The V and J ends lost 2 bases and 8 bases respectively, with 6 bases between them.

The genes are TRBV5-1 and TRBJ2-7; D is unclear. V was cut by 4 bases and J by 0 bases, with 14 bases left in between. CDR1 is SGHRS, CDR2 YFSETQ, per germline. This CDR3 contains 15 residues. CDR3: CASSTGRSSSYEQYF. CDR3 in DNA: TGCGCCAGCAGCACCGGACGTAGTAGCTCCTACGAGCAGTACTTC.

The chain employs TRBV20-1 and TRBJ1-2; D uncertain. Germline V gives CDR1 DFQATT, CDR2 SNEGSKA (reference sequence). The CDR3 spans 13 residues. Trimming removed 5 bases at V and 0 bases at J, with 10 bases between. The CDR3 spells CSALGPANYGYTF. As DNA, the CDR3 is TGCAGTGCTCTGGGCCCAGCTAACTATGGCTACACCTTC.

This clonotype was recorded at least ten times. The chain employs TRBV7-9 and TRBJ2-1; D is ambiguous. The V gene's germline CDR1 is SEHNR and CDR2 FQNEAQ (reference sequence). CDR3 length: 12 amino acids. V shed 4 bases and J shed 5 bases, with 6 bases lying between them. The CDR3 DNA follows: TGTGCCAGCAGCTCCAAAGACAATGAGCAGTTCTTC. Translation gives CASSSKDNEQFF.

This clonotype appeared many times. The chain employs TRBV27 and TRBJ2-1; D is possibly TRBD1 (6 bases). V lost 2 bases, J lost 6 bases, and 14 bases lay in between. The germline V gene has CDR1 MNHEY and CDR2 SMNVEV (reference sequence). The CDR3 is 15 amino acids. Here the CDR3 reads CASSLGRGAGNEQFF. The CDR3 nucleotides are TGTGCCAGCAGTTTAGGCAGGGGTGCGGGCAATGAGCAGTTCTTC.

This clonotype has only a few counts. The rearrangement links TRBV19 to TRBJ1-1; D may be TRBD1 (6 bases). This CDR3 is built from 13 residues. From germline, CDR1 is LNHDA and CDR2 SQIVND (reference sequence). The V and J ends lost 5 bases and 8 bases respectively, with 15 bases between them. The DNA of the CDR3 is TGTGCCAGTAGTTCCCCAGGGGTTTTCGAAGCTTTCTTT. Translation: CASSSPGVFEAFF.

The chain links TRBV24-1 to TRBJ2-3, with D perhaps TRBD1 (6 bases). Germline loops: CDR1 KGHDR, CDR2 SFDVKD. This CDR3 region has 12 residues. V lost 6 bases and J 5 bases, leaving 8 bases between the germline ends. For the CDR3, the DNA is TGTGCCACCAGTTCGACAGGAGATACGCAGTATTTT. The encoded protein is CATSSTGDTQYF.

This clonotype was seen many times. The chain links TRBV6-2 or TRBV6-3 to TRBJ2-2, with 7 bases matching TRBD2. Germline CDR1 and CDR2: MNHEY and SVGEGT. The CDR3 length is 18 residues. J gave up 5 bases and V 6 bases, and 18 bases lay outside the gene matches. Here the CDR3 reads CASRKYSSRTGGTGELFF. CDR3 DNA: TGTGCCAGCAGAAAATACTCGTCGCGGACCGGGGGGACCGGGGAGCTGTTTTTT.

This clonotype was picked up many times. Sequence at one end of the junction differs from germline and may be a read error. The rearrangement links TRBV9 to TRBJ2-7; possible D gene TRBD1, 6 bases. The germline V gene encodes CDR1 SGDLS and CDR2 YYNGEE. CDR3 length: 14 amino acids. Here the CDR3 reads CASSASPGQSGMLF. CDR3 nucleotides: TGTGCCAGCAGCGCATCCCCGGGACAATCGGGGATGCTTTTC. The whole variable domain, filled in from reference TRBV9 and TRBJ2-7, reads DSGVTQTPKHLITATGQRVTLRCSPRSGDLSVYWYQQSLDQGLQFLIQYYNGEERAKGNILERFSAQQFPDLHSELNLSSLELGDSALYFCASSASPGQSGMLFGPGTRLTVT.

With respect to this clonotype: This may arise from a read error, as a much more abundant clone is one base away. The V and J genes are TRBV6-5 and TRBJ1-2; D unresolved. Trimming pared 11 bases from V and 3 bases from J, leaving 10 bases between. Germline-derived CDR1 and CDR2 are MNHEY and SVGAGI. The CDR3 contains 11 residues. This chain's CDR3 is CAGRRDYGYTF. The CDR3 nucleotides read TGTGCCGGCCGCCGCGACTATGGCTACACCTTC.

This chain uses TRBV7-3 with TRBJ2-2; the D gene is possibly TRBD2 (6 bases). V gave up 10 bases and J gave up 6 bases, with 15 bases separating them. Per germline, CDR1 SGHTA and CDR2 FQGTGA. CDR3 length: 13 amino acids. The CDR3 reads CATGSEKAGELFF. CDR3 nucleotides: TGTGCCACCGGGAGTGAGAAAGCCGGGGAGCTGTTTTTT.

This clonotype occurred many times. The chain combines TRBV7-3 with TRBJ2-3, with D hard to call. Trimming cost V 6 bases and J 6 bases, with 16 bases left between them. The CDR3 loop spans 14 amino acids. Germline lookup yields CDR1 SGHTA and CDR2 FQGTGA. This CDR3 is CASRPRTATDTQYF. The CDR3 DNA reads TGTGCCAGCAGGCCACGGACCGCAACGGATACGCAGTATTTT.

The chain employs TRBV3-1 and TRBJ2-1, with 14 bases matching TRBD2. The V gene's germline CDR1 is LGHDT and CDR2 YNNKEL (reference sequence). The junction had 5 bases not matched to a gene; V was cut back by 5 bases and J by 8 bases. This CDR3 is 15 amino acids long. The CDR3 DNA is TGTGCCAGCAGCTATGGACTAGCGGGAGGCTATGAGCAGTTCTTC. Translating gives CASSYGLAGGYEQFF.

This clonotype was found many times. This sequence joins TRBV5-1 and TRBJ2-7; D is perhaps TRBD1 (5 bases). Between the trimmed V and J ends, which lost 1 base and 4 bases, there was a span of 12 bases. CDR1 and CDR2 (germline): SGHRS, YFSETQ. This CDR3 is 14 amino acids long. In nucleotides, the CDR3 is TGCGCCAGCAGCTTGAGTGACAGCCGGTACGAGCAGTACTTC. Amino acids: CASSLSDSRYEQYF. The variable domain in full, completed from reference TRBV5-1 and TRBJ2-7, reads KAGVTQTPRYLIKTRGQQVTLSCSPISGHRSVSWYQQTPGQGLQFLFEYFSETQRNKGNFPGRFSGRQFSNSRSEMNVSTLELGDSALYLCASSLSDSRYEQYFGPGTRLTVT.

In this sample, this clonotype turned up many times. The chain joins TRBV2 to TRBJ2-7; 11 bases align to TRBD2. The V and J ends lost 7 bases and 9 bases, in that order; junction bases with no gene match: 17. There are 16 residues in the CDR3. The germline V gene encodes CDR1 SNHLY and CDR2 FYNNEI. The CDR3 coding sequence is TGTGCCAGCAAGACCGCCCTAGCGGGGGGACCGCCGGGGCAGTACTTC. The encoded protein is CASKTALAGGPPGQYF.

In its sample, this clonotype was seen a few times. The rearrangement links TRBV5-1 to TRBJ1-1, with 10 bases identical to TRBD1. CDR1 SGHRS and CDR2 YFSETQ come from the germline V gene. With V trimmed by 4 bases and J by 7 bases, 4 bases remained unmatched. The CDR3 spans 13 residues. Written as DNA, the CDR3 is TGCGCCAGCAGCCAGGGACAGGGGATTGAAGCTTTCTTT. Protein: CASSQGQGIEAFF.

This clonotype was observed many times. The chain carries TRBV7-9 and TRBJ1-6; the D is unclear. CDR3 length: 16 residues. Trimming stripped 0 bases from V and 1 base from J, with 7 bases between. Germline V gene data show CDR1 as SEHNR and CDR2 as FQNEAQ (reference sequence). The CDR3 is CASSLALWSYNSPLHF. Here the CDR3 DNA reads TGTGCCAGCAGCTTAGCGCTGTGGTCCTATAATTCACCCCTCCACTTT.

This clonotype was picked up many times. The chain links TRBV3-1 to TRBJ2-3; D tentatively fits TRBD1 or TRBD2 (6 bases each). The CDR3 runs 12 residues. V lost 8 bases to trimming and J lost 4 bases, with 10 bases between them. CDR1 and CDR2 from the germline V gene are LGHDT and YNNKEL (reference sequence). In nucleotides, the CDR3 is TGTGCCAGCGGGGGGCTTGCAGATACGCAGTATTTT. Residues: CASGGLADTQYF.

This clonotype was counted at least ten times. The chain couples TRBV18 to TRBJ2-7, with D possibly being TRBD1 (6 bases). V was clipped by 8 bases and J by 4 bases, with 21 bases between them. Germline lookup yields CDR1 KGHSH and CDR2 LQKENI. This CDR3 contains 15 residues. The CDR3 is CASGLPGQRGYEQYF. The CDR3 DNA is TGTGCCAGCGGGTTACCGGGACAAAGGGGGTACGAGCAGTACTTC.

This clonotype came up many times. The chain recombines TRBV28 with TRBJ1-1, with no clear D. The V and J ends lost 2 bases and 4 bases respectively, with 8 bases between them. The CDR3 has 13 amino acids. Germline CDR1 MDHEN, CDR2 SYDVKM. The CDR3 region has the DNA TGTGCCAGCAGTTTACCCAGTTCCACTGAAGCTTTCTTT. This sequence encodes CASSLPSSTEAFF.

The CDR3 protein is CASTLRPANYGYTF. CDR3 nucleotides: TGTGCCAGCACCCTGAGGCCAGCTAACTATGGCTACACCTTC. The chain carries TRBV12-3 or TRBV12-4 and TRBJ1-2; no firm D call. The V end was cut by 7 bases, the J end by 0 bases, with 12 bases between. The CDR3 is 14 residues long.

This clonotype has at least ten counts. CDR3 nucleotides: TGCGCCAGCAGCTTGGAGGGCCCTGGGGCCAACGTCCTGACTTTC. Its translation: CASSLEGPGANVLTF. The chain has TRBV5-1 and TRBJ2-6; the D is unclear. CDR1 SGHRS and CDR2 YFSETQ come from the germline V gene. This CDR3 spans 15 amino acids. V dropped 0 bases and J dropped 2 bases, with 6 bases sitting between them.

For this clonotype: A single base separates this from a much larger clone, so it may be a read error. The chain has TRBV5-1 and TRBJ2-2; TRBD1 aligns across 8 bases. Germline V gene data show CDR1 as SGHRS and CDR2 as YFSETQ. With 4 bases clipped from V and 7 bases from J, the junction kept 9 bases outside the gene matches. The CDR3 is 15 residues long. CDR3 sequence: CASSSRGQGVGELFF. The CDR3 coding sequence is TGCGCCAGCAGCAGCCGCGGACAGGGCGTCGGGGAGCTGTTTTTT.

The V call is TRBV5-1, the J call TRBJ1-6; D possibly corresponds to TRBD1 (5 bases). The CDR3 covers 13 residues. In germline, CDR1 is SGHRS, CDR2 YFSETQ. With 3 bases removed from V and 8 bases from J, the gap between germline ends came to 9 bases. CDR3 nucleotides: TGCGCCAGCAGCTCTCCGGGGGATTCACCCCTCCACTTT. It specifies CASSSPGDSPLHF.

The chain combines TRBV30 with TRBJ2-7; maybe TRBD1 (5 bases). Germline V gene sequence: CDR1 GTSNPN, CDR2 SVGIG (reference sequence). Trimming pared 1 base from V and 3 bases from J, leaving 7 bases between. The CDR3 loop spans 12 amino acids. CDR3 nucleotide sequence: TGTGCCTGGAGTGCCAGGGACTACGAGCAGTACTTC. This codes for CAWSARDYEQYF. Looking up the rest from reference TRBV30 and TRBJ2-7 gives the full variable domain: SQTIHQWPATLVQPVGSPLSLECTVEGTSNPNLYWYRQAAGRGLQLLFYSVGIGQISSEVPQNLSASRPQDRQFILSSKKLLLSDSGFYLCAWSARDYEQYFGPGTRLTVT.